What follows describes a single TCR beta chain. The data are from a study of blood T cell repertoires in COVID-19. At the level of the study: PBMCs, B-cell-depleted T cells, or T cells provided the cDNA or gDNA that made up the material.

This CDR3 contains 15 residues. Germline assignment: CDR1 MNHEY and CDR2 SMNVEV (reference sequence). V trimming: 5 bases; J trimming: 7 bases; junction bases outside the gene matches: 4. Generated by immunoSEQ multiplex PCR, the TCRdb table keeps only in-frame clones and is missing some. The sample records approximately 100,000 clones, 85% to 95% being singletons. Sequencing was done on a sample of peripheral blood. This receptor was obtained from a man aged 50-59 years with active COVID-19. This rearrangement joins TRBV27 to TRBJ2-2, with 13 bases identical to TRBD2. The DNA of the CDR3 is TGTGCCAGCAGTCGAGGACTAGCGGGAGTCGGGGAGCTGTTTTTT. It translates to CASSRGLAGVGELFF.